The present T cell receptor beta chain was sequenced within a study of blood T cell repertoires in COVID-19. The overall study: Material from acute and convalescent COVID-19 was sourced from the United States, Italy and Spain. PBMCs, B-cell-depleted T cells, or T cells provided the cDNA or gDNA that made up the material.

Per the study methods: From reference gene primer amplification, estimates of nucleated cell counts were derived. Sequenced by immunoSEQ multiplex PCR; TCRdb stores in-frame clones only, minus some. That table furnishes V, J and clone size, whereas the DNA furnished D and trimming. This sample has fewer than 95,000 clones, with 70% to 90% found just once. The TCR originated in a woman older than 75 with acute or convalescent COVID-19. The specimen sequenced was peripheral blood.

The CDR3 region has the DNA TGTGCCAGTACAGGGGCAAGGGGCACTGAAGCTTTCTTT. Translation gives CASTGARGTEAFF. V and J are TRBV6-6 and TRBJ1-1; 7 bases fit TRBD1. There are 13 residues in the CDR3. V lost 9 bases and J lost 4; bases outside the gene matches: 8. CDR1 and CDR2 (germline): MNHNY, SVGAGI (reference sequence).